This TCR beta chain was observed in a study of T cells in Graves' hyperthyroidism and ophthalmopathy. This clonotype was picked up a small number of times. V lost 7 bases and J lost 10; bases outside the gene matches: 8. The CDR3 is 13 residues long. Germline assignment: CDR1 PRHDT and CDR2 FYEKMQ (reference sequence). Researchers amplified the TCR beta CDR3 regions from RNA transcripts. The HTBI primer set served for first-round RT-PCR of the TCR CDR3. A single record per CDR3 protein comes from TCRdb applying MiXCR to the multiplex PCR reads. The sample records hundreds of thousands of distinct CDR3 sequences, 16% being singletons.

Sequenced sample: blood. The clonotype originates from a woman aged 18 to 35 with Graves' hyperthyroidism. The J gene is TRBJ1-4, the V gene TRBV13; 8 positions match TRBD1. The CDR3 protein is CASMDREGGKLFF. The CDR3 DNA reads TGTGCCAGCATGGACAGGGAGGGGGGAAAACTGTTTTTT.